A selection of T cell receptor beta chains follows, all from one sample in a study of T cells after yellow fever vaccination. TCRdb used MiXCR to reprocess the 5' RACE reads, holding one entry per CDR3 protein. The data contain hundreds of thousands of distinct CDR3 sequences, 12% of them singletons. The starting material was PBMCs, obtained on the day of the yellow fever booster vaccination. Source of these receptors: a man aged 25 to 45 who received the YFV17D yellow fever vaccine. CDR3s include the opening cysteine and the closing phenylalanine or tryptophan. The D gene is left open where the match is weak. Only part of the rows carry a size: once, few, many, or a class if the clone is expanded.

size	D	J	V	DNA	CDR3
-	-	TRBJ1-2	TRBV6-5	TGTGCCAGTTTTCAGGGATATGGCTACACCTTC	CASFQGYGYTF
many	-	TRBJ2-7	TRBV20-1	TGCAGTGCTATAGGGACTCTAGACGAGCAGTACTTC	CSAIGTLDEQYF
many	-	TRBJ1-2	TRBV9	TGTGCCAGCAGCGTAGCTGGGGCCCTCAACTATGGCTACACCTTC	CASSVAGALNYGYTF
few	TRBD2	TRBJ2-7	TRBV7-7	TGTGCTAGCAGCTTAAAGTTACCGGGACTAGCGGGAGCCGAGCAGTACTTC	CASSLKLPGLAGAEQYF
few	-	TRBJ2-5	TRBV29-1	TGCAGCGTTGTACGGCAGCAAGAGACCCAGTACTTC	CSVVRQQETQYF
few	TRBD2	TRBJ2-3	TRBV7-8	TGTGCCAGCAGCCCCCGTGGAGCGGGAGTGCCCGATACGCAGTATTTT	CASSPRGAGVPDTQYF
-	TRBD2	TRBJ2-1	TRBV7-2	TGTGCCAGCAGCTTGGGAGGGACCTACGGGGAGCAGTTCTTC	CASSLGGTYGEQFF
once	TRBD2	TRBJ2-1	TRBV14	TGTGCCAGCAGCCAAGAAACTAGCGGGAGGGTGCAGTTCTTC	CASSQETSGRVQFF
few	-	TRBJ1-5	TRBV12-3/TRBV12-4	TGTGCCAGCAGTGGTTACTGGGCCCCTGGCAGATATAGCAATCAGCCCCAGCATTTT	CASSGYWAPGRYSNQPQHF
few	-	TRBJ2-3	TRBV7-2	TGTGCCAGCAGCTTAACGGGTCCGGGGGGCGGCACAGATACGCAGTATTTT	CASSLTGPGGGTDTQYF
-	TRBD2	TRBJ2-1	TRBV27	TGTGCCAGCTTACCGCCGGGGGCGCGACTAGCGGGAGGGAGGTATGAGCAGTTCTTC	CASLPPGARLAGGRYEQFF
-	-	TRBJ2-2	TRBV20-1	TGCAGTGCTAGAGTGCCAGGGAGGAACACCGGGGAGCTGTTTTTT	CSARVPGRNTGELFF
few	TRBD2	TRBJ2-1	TRBV5-4	TGTGCCAGCAGCTTCCCTAGCGGGAGATCTGAGCAGTTCTTC	CASSFPSGRSEQFF
-	TRBD1	TRBJ2-2	TRBV6-1	TGTGCCAGCAGTGCCCCGGGACAGGGGGTCACCGGGGAGCTGTTTTTT	CASSAPGQGVTGELFF
many	-	TRBJ1-1	TRBV20-1	TGCAGTGCTAGAGACGGAGCCCGGGGGACTGAAGCTTTCTTT	CSARDGARGTEAFF
-	-	TRBJ2-7	TRBV7-2	TGTGCCAGCAGCCCCCGGGGAGGGGGTCATTACGAGCAGTACTTC	CASSPRGGGHYEQYF
few	TRBD2	TRBJ2-4	TRBV7-9	TGTGCCAGCAGCTTGACTAGCGGGAGCTTTGACATTCAGTACTTC	CASSLTSGSFDIQYF
few	-	TRBJ2-5	TRBV10-3	TGTGCCATCAGTGAAGATCCAGGAAAAGAGACCCAGTACTTC	CAISEDPGKETQYF
-	-	TRBJ2-7	TRBV7-8	TGTGCCAGCAGCTCCACCGGGATGAAATACGAGCAGTACTTC	CASSSTGMKYEQYF
few	TRBD2	TRBJ2-1	TRBV6-1	TGTGCCAGCAGATTGCTAGCGGGAGGGCCAAGCGAGCAGTTCTTC	CASRLLAGGPSEQFF
-	-	TRBJ2-7	TRBV5-1	TGCGCCAGCAGCTTTGGACCGACATCCTACGAGCAGTACTTC	CASSFGPTSYEQYF
few	-	TRBJ2-2	TRBV5-1	TGCGCCAGCCAATTAGGGCAGACGGGAGTGTCCGGGGAGCTGTTTTTT	CASQLGQTGVSGELFF
many	TRBD2	TRBJ2-2	TRBV7-7	TGTGCCAGTGGCCCTAGCGGGTTAACCGGGGAGCTGTTTTTT	CASGPSGLTGELFF
many	-	TRBJ2-5	TRBV7-2	TGTGCCAGCAGCTTAGAAGGGCTGCTTACGACCCAGTACTTC	CASSLEGLLTTQYF
few	-	TRBJ2-5	TRBV7-9	TGTGCCAGCAGCTCCCTAGGGGGTGGAGAGACCCAGTACTTC	CASSSLGGGETQYF
few	-	TRBJ1-3	TRBV20-1	TGCAGTGCTAGGGCGGGTTCCTCTGGAAACACCATATATTTT	CSARAGSSGNTIYF
-	TRBD1	TRBJ2-2	TRBV28	TGTGCCAGCAGTCTAAGGGGACAGCGCACCGGGGAGCTGTTTTTT	CASSLRGQRTGELFF
few	TRBD1	TRBJ2-1	TRBV7-2	TGTGCCAGCAGCTTACCGACAGGGTGGGGCAATGAGCAGTTCTTC	CASSLPTGWGNEQFF
-	-	TRBJ1-4	TRBV21-1	TGTGCCAGCAGCAAAGTTGGGCCGGGTTTCCCAAACCCAACCCCGAATGAAAAACTGTTTTTT	CASSKVGPGFPNPTPNEKLFF
few	-	TRBJ2-3	TRBV28	TGTGCCAGCGGTGTTAGAAGCGCTTGGCCCACAGATACGCAGTATTTT	CASGVRSAWPTDTQYF
-	TRBD1	TRBJ2-6	TRBV6-1	TGTGCCAGCAGCGAAGAGACAGGGATCGGGGCCAACGTCCTGACTTTC	CASSEETGIGANVLTF
-	TRBD1	TRBJ1-1	TRBV18	TGTGCCAGCTCACCCGGGACAGGGTCCATGAACACTGAAGCTTTCTTT	CASSPGTGSMNTEAFF
few	-	TRBJ2-2	TRBV15	TGTGCCACCAGCATCGACACCGGGGAGCTGTTTTTT	CATSIDTGELFF
few	-	TRBJ2-5	TRBV6-1	TGTGCCAGCAGTATCGGGACTCGCGAGACCCAGTACTTC	CASSIGTRETQYF
-	-	TRBJ2-4	TRBV7-2	TGTGCCAGCAGCTTAGATGTCAGGAGACAAAACATTCAGTACTTC	CASSLDVRRQNIQYF
few	-	TRBJ2-5	TRBV12-3/TRBV12-4	TGTGCCAGCAGTTTAGAGGTGGGAGCGGCCCACCAAGAGACCCAGTACTTC	CASSLEVGAAHQETQYF
-	TRBD1	TRBJ2-5	TRBV7-2	TGTGCCAGCAGCCACGCAAGACAGGGACAGACCCAGTACTTC	CASSHARQGQTQYF
-	-	TRBJ2-7	TRBV5-1	TGCGCCAGCAGCTTGGGGACTACCCTCTCCTACGAGCAGTACTTC	CASSLGTTLSYEQYF
-	-	TRBJ1-4	TRBV20-1	TGCAGTGCTACGGGATCTAATGAAAAACTGTTTTTT	CSATGSNEKLFF
few	-	TRBJ2-1	TRBV18	TGTGCCAGCTCACCCACGGACGGAACCTACAATGAGCAGTTCTTC	CASSPTDGTYNEQFF
few	-	TRBJ2-7	TRBV18	TGTGCCAGCTCACCACAGGGGACCACCTACGAGCAGTACTTC	CASSPQGTTYEQYF
-	TRBD2	TRBJ2-1	TRBV20-1	TGCAGTGCTAGGGGTAGCGGGAGATCCGGTGAGCAGTTCTTC	CSARGSGRSGEQFF
many	TRBD2	TRBJ2-1	TRBV15	TGTGCCACCAGCAGACACCTAGCGGGAGGGCCGAATGAGCAGTTCTTC	CATSRHLAGGPNEQFF
-	-	TRBJ2-4	TRBV11-1	TGTGCCAGCAGCGTAGGCAGTAAAAACATTCAGTACTTC	CASSVGSKNIQYF
few	-	TRBJ2-2	TRBV6-5	TGTGCCAGCAGTTACTCGCGGGATAAGGCGAACACCGGGGAGCTGTTTTTT	CASSYSRDKANTGELFF
-	TRBD1	TRBJ2-5	TRBV29-1	TGCAGCGTGAGGGACAGGGGGAAAGAGACCCAGTACTTC	CSVRDRGKETQYF
-	-	TRBJ2-3	TRBV20-1	TGCAGTGCTAGTTTTGATACGCAGTATTTT	CSASFDTQYF
few	-	TRBJ1-4	TRBV20-1	TGCAGTGCCCCACCGGGGGGCAAGGCTAATGAAAAACTGTTTTTT	CSAPPGGKANEKLFF
many	TRBD2	TRBJ2-7	TRBV5-1	TGCGCCAGCAGCCCGGGAGCGGGAAGCTCCTACGAGCAGTACTTC	CASSPGAGSSYEQYF
many	TRBD2	TRBJ2-2	TRBV10-2	TGCGCCAGCGGACTAGCGGGAGGGCCGGTCGGGGAGCTGTTTTTT	CASGLAGGPVGELFF
-	TRBD1	TRBJ2-2	TRBV13	TGTGCCAGCAGCGCTGGACAGGGGGCGATGACCGGGGAGCTGTTTTTT	CASSAGQGAMTGELFF
-	TRBD2	TRBJ2-1	TRBV24-1	TGTGCCACCACCGGGACTAGCGGGAGGGCCTACAATGAGCAGTTCTTC	CATTGTSGRAYNEQFF
many	-	TRBJ1-5	TRBV5-1	TGCGCCAGCAGCTTGGGGGACACCCCCAATCAGCCCCAGCATTTT	CASSLGDTPNQPQHF
-	-	TRBJ2-1	TRBV18	TGTGCCAGCTCACCTTTCGGACTGGGCGATGAGCAGTTCTTC	CASSPFGLGDEQFF
-	-	TRBJ1-4	TRBV2	TGTGCCAGCAGCTTACAGGGAACGGGAGAAAAACTGTTTTTT	CASSLQGTGEKLFF
-	-	TRBJ1-1	TRBV25-1	TGTGCCAGCAGTGAATCCCCGGTGGCAGGGACTGAAGCTTTCTTT	CASSESPVAGTEAFF
few	-	TRBJ2-3	TRBV18	TGTGCCAGCTCACCACCCGGGCCGGTGTCCGATACGCAGTATTTT	CASSPPGPVSDTQYF
-	-	TRBJ2-1	TRBV7-2	TGTGCCTCGGGGGAGGCCTACAATGAGCAGTTCTTC	CASGEAYNEQFF
-	TRBD1	TRBJ2-3	TRBV28	TGTGCCAGCAGTATTACCGGGACAGGGTTTTCTACGCAGTATTTT	CASSITGTGFSTQYF